This is a list of T cell receptor beta chains from one sample in a study of T cells in Graves' hyperthyroidism and ophthalmopathy. TCRdb recomputed calls from the multiplex PCR reads with MiXCR, one row per CDR3 protein. The sample yields about half a million distinct CDR3 sequences, approximately 20% seen once. Sequenced input: blood. The receptors were gathered from a man aged 35 to 55 with Graves' ophthalmopathy. Both conserved end residues are part of each CDR3. The D gene is left open where the match is weak. The size entry is marked missing in some rows and otherwise reads once, few, many or a size class.

CDR3nt: TGCAGTGCTAGGCAGCCTCTAGACTATGGCTACACCTTC
CDR3aa: CSARQPLDYGYTF
v_gene: TRBV20-1
j_gene: TRBJ1-2
abundance: NA
d_gene: NA

CDR3nt: TGTGCCAGCAGCCTCCAGGGAGTAAATGAAAAACTGTTTTTT
CDR3aa: CASSLQGVNEKLFF
v_gene: TRBV5-6
j_gene: TRBJ1-4
abundance: many
d_gene: NA

CDR3nt: TGTGCCAGCAGCGAAGGACCGGCTCTAGCCAAAAACATTCAGTACTTC
CDR3aa: CASSEGPALAKNIQYF
v_gene: TRBV7-8
j_gene: TRBJ2-4
abundance: many
d_gene: NA

CDR3nt: TGCAGCGTGGATATTACAGGGGCGGGCGGGGAGCTGTTTTTT
CDR3aa: CSVDITGAGGELFF
v_gene: TRBV29-1
j_gene: TRBJ2-2
abundance: NA
d_gene: TRBD1

CDR3nt: TGTGCCAGCAGCTCGCAAACGGGACCGCTCCCCAATGAGCAGTTCTTC
CDR3aa: CASSSQTGPLPNEQFF
v_gene: TRBV11-3
j_gene: TRBJ2-1
abundance: few
d_gene: NA

CDR3nt: TGTGCCAGCAGCTTAGTCCCCGACAGCACGAACACCGGGGAGCTGTTTTTT
CDR3aa: CASSLVPDSTNTGELFF
v_gene: TRBV7-6
j_gene: TRBJ2-2
abundance: many
d_gene: NA

CDR3nt: TGTGCCAGCAGACGAGGGAGGGGCGGCTACACCTTC
CDR3aa: CASRRGRGGYTF
v_gene: TRBV2
j_gene: TRBJ1-2
abundance: many
d_gene: NA

CDR3nt: TGCAGTGCTAGAGATATGACGGTGAACACTGAAGCTTTCTTT
CDR3aa: CSARDMTVNTEAFF
v_gene: TRBV20-1
j_gene: TRBJ1-1
abundance: few
d_gene: NA

CDR3nt: TGTGCCAGCAGCTTCCGACAGGGGACAGATACGCAGTATTTT
CDR3aa: CASSFRQGTDTQYF
v_gene: TRBV14
j_gene: TRBJ2-3
abundance: NA
d_gene: TRBD1

CDR3nt: TGTGCCACCCAAGGCTGGCGCGATAGCACAGATACGCAGTATTTT
CDR3aa: CATQGWRDSTDTQYF
v_gene: TRBV6-2/TRBV6-3
j_gene: TRBJ2-3
abundance: few
d_gene: NA

CDR3nt: TGTGCCAGCAGTTATCGGGGACAGGGCAGATATGGCTACACCTTC
CDR3aa: CASSYRGQGRYGYTF
v_gene: TRBV6-9
j_gene: TRBJ1-2
abundance: few
d_gene: TRBD1

CDR3nt: TGTGCCAGGAGGGACTCCTACGAGCAGTACTTC
CDR3aa: CARRDSYEQYF
v_gene: TRBV6-7
j_gene: TRBJ2-7
abundance: few
d_gene: NA

CDR3nt: TGTGCCAGCAGTTATCAACAGGGGCTCTTCTATGGCTACACCTTC
CDR3aa: CASSYQQGLFYGYTF
v_gene: TRBV6-2/TRBV6-3
j_gene: TRBJ1-2
abundance: NA
d_gene: TRBD1

CDR3nt: TGTGCCAGCAGTGAATGGCAGGGGGAGAGTGAGACCCAGTACTTC
CDR3aa: CASSEWQGESETQYF
v_gene: TRBV6-1
j_gene: TRBJ2-5
abundance: many
d_gene: TRBD1

CDR3nt: TGTGCCAGCAGAACAAGCGGGAAGGGCACCGGGGAGCTGTTTTTT
CDR3aa: CASRTSGKGTGELFF
v_gene: TRBV7-3
j_gene: TRBJ2-2
abundance: NA
d_gene: TRBD2

CDR3nt: TGTGCCACCAGTGTCTCAGACCTACCTTCTGGGGCCAACGTCCTGACTTTC
CDR3aa: CATSVSDLPSGANVLTF
v_gene: TRBV24-1
j_gene: TRBJ2-6
abundance: few
d_gene: NA

CDR3nt: TGTGCCAGCAGCGTCCATAGCAGCACCGGGGAGCTGTTTTTT
CDR3aa: CASSVHSSTGELFF
v_gene: TRBV13
j_gene: TRBJ2-2
abundance: NA
d_gene: NA

CDR3nt: TGTGCCAGCAGTCCCGGCCCGACTAGCGGGGGCTTTCGCTACGAGCAGTACTTC
CDR3aa: CASSPGPTSGGFRYEQYF
v_gene: TRBV6-1
j_gene: TRBJ2-7
abundance: many
d_gene: TRBD2

CDR3nt: TGTGCCAGCAGCAACAGACAGGGACTATGGACCGGGGAGCTGTTTTTT
CDR3aa: CASSNRQGLWTGELFF
v_gene: TRBV7-2
j_gene: TRBJ2-2
abundance: many
d_gene: NA

CDR3nt: TGTGCCAGCAGCCCACTGGGACGCCCGAACACCGGGGAGCTGTTTTTT
CDR3aa: CASSPLGRPNTGELFF
v_gene: TRBV11-2
j_gene: TRBJ2-2
abundance: NA
d_gene: NA

CDR3nt: TGTGCCAGCAGCCTCCAGGGACTAGCGGGAGATGAGCAGTTCTTC
CDR3aa: CASSLQGLAGDEQFF
v_gene: TRBV7-9
j_gene: TRBJ2-1
abundance: many
d_gene: TRBD2

CDR3nt: TGCAGTGCGGGGGGAAACAGGGATGGCTACACCTTC
CDR3aa: CSAGGNRDGYTF
v_gene: TRBV20-1
j_gene: TRBJ1-2
abundance: many
d_gene: NA

CDR3nt: TGTGCCAGCAGTCCTCCCCCCGGGGGGACAGGCAAATACAATGAGCAGTTCTTC
CDR3aa: CASSPPPGGTGKYNEQFF
v_gene: TRBV12-3/TRBV12-4
j_gene: TRBJ2-1
abundance: few
d_gene: NA

CDR3nt: TGTGCCAGCAGTTACCGGGCCCGAGATACGCAGTATTTT
CDR3aa: CASSYRARDTQYF
v_gene: TRBV6-6
j_gene: TRBJ2-3
abundance: few
d_gene: NA

CDR3nt: TGCGCCAGCAGCTTGGCCGGCGACAGATCTAATTCACCCCTCCACTTT
CDR3aa: CASSLAGDRSNSPLHF
v_gene: TRBV5-1
j_gene: TRBJ1-6
abundance: NA
d_gene: NA

CDR3nt: TGTGCCAGCAGTGACTCTCCGGGGGGGGCTTTCTTT
CDR3aa: CASSDSPGGAFF
v_gene: TRBV27
j_gene: TRBJ1-1
abundance: few
d_gene: NA

CDR3nt: TGTGCCAGCAGTTTCACCGAGCAGTACTTC
CDR3aa: CASSFTEQYF
v_gene: TRBV28
j_gene: TRBJ2-7
abundance: many
d_gene: NA

CDR3nt: TGTGCCTGGAGGGCTGGACAGCCTACTGAAGCTTTCTTT
CDR3aa: CAWRAGQPTEAFF
v_gene: TRBV30
j_gene: TRBJ1-1
abundance: many
d_gene: NA

CDR3nt: TGTGCCATCAGTGGGGAAGCTAGCCCGAACACCGGGGAGCTGTTTTTT
CDR3aa: CAISGEASPNTGELFF
v_gene: TRBV10-3
j_gene: TRBJ2-2
abundance: NA
d_gene: NA

CDR3nt: TGTGCCAGCAGCCCCATGGGACCGAAGAACACTGAAGCTTTCTTT
CDR3aa: CASSPMGPKNTEAFF
v_gene: TRBV5-6
j_gene: TRBJ1-1
abundance: NA
d_gene: NA

CDR3nt: TGTGCCGGCTCACCAGGGCTCGACTACGAGCAGTACTTC
CDR3aa: CAGSPGLDYEQYF
v_gene: TRBV18
j_gene: TRBJ2-7
abundance: few
d_gene: NA

CDR3nt: TGTGCCAGCAGCTTGGAAGGGAGACGGGGTATGGTTGGCTACACCTTC
CDR3aa: CASSLEGRRGMVGYTF
v_gene: TRBV5-6
j_gene: TRBJ1-2
abundance: few
d_gene: NA

CDR3nt: TGCAGTGCTAGGGCTAATTCAATAGGGAACACTGAAGCTTTCTTT
CDR3aa: CSARANSIGNTEAFF
v_gene: TRBV20-1
j_gene: TRBJ1-1
abundance: many
d_gene: NA

CDR3nt: TGTGCCTGGGACAGGTCGTCCGACGAGCAGTACTTC
CDR3aa: CAWDRSSDEQYF
v_gene: TRBV30
j_gene: TRBJ2-7
abundance: NA
d_gene: NA

CDR3nt: TGTGCCAGCATATCGTATCAGGGCGCTAACTATGGCTACACCTTC
CDR3aa: CASISYQGANYGYTF
v_gene: TRBV12-3/TRBV12-4
j_gene: TRBJ1-2
abundance: few
d_gene: NA

CDR3nt: TGTGCCAGCTCAGAGTACACTGAAGCTTTCTTT
CDR3aa: CASSEYTEAFF
v_gene: TRBV12-3/TRBV12-4
j_gene: TRBJ1-1
abundance: many
d_gene: NA

CDR3nt: TGTGCCAGCAGTCGGGGGGGAGTCGAGCAGTACTTC
CDR3aa: CASSRGGVEQYF
v_gene: TRBV25-1
j_gene: TRBJ2-7
abundance: NA
d_gene: TRBD2

CDR3nt: TGTGCCAGCAGTCACGAGCGGGGGGTCTACAATGAGCAGTTCTTC
CDR3aa: CASSHERGVYNEQFF
v_gene: TRBV6-5
j_gene: TRBJ2-1
abundance: NA
d_gene: TRBD2

CDR3nt: TGTGCCAGCAAAGGGACAGGCAATCAGCCCCAGCATTTT
CDR3aa: CASKGTGNQPQHF
v_gene: TRBV6-2/TRBV6-3
j_gene: TRBJ1-5
abundance: few
d_gene: TRBD1

CDR3nt: TGTGCCAGTAGTATAGTTATAGGGGGTCGGAGTCCGAACACTGAAGCTTTCTTT
CDR3aa: CASSIVIGGRSPNTEAFF
v_gene: TRBV19
j_gene: TRBJ1-1
abundance: few
d_gene: NA

CDR3nt: TGTGCCAGCAGCAGATACAATGAGCAGTTCTTC
CDR3aa: CASSRYNEQFF
v_gene: TRBV27
j_gene: TRBJ2-1
abundance: many
d_gene: NA

CDR3nt: TGTGCCAGCAGCTTAGACACAGGGGGCCGAGAGACCCAGTACTTC
CDR3aa: CASSLDTGGRETQYF
v_gene: TRBV7-2
j_gene: TRBJ2-5
abundance: NA
d_gene: TRBD1

CDR3nt: TGTGCCAGCAGCTTAGCGGGTAGAGTTCAGCCCCAGCATTTT
CDR3aa: CASSLAGRVQPQHF
v_gene: TRBV7-8
j_gene: TRBJ1-5
abundance: NA
d_gene: NA

CDR3nt: TGTGCCAGTAGAGGTGGTCAGAATGTTGAAGCTTTCTTT
CDR3aa: CASRGGQNVEAFF
v_gene: TRBV19
j_gene: TRBJ1-1
abundance: NA
d_gene: NA

CDR3nt: TGCAGTGCAATCCTAGCGGGGGGGGACAATGAGCAGTTCTTC
CDR3aa: CSAILAGGDNEQFF
v_gene: TRBV20-1
j_gene: TRBJ2-1
abundance: NA
d_gene: TRBD2

CDR3nt: TGTGCCAGTAGTCCCAACAGGCGCACAGATACGCAGTATTTT
CDR3aa: CASSPNRRTDTQYF
v_gene: TRBV19
j_gene: TRBJ2-3
abundance: NA
d_gene: NA

CDR3nt: TGTGCCAGCTCACCACGGGGGGCGCACTCTGGGGCCAACGTCCTGACTTTC
CDR3aa: CASSPRGAHSGANVLTF
v_gene: TRBV7-8
j_gene: TRBJ2-6
abundance: NA
d_gene: NA

CDR3nt: TGTGCCAGCAGTTTAGTTACCGGGACAGGCACTGAAGCTTTCTTT
CDR3aa: CASSLVTGTGTEAFF
v_gene: TRBV27
j_gene: TRBJ1-1
abundance: NA
d_gene: TRBD1

CDR3nt: TGTGCCAGCAGCTTAGCCCCCGGGCTGGGCAATCAGCCCCAGCATTTT
CDR3aa: CASSLAPGLGNQPQHF
v_gene: TRBV11-2
j_gene: TRBJ1-5
abundance: few
d_gene: NA

CDR3nt: TGTGCCAGCAAGGGACTAGATTACGAGCAGTACTTC
CDR3aa: CASKGLDYEQYF
v_gene: TRBV27
j_gene: TRBJ2-7
abundance: few
d_gene: TRBD2

CDR3nt: TGTGCCAGCAGCCGGGACAGGGGGCCATGGGAGACCCAGTACTTC
CDR3aa: CASSRDRGPWETQYF
v_gene: TRBV7-8
j_gene: TRBJ2-5
abundance: NA
d_gene: TRBD1

CDR3nt: TGCAGTGCGCTTCCTGACGGACAGGTTACCTACGAGCAGTACTTC
CDR3aa: CSALPDGQVTYEQYF
v_gene: TRBV20-1
j_gene: TRBJ2-7
abundance: NA
d_gene: TRBD1